Shown below are 10 T cell receptor beta chains from a single sample sequenced in a study of cytomegalovirus exposure and HLA in healthy donors. Vbeta (60) and Jbeta (13) primers were used in the PCR. Profiled with immunoSEQ multiplex PCR; TCRdb holds only in-frame clones, not every one. The sample carries more than 90,000 clones, roughly 79% recorded once. Sequencing was performed on PBMCs. Every receptor here comes from a man aged 40-49 years in good health and CMV-seronegative.

The chain is built from TRBV7-2 and TRBJ2-1; 10 nucleotides align to TRBD2. Germline V lookup: CDR1 SGHTA, CDR2 FQGNSA. V gave up 1 base and J gave up 4 bases; unmatched junction bases: 7. The CDR3 length is 17 residues. CDR3: CASSLGASGRRYNEQFF. The CDR3 coding sequence is TGTGCCAGCAGCTTAGGGGCTAGCGGGAGAAGGTACAATGAGCAGTTCTTC.

The chain recombines TRBV7-8 with TRBJ1-2; 7 bases align to TRBD1. The germline V gene encodes CDR1 SGHVS and CDR2 FQNEAQ. V was pared by 7 bases and J by 4 bases, with 6 bases of the junction left unmatched. The CDR3 sequence is 13 residues long. CDR3 in DNA: TGTGCCAGCACCGCCGGGACAGCCTATGGCTACACCTTC. It codes for CASTAGTAYGYTF.

The V gene is TRBV25-1, the J gene TRBJ2-1; TRBD1 might be the D (6 bases). V was cut by 2 bases and J by 6 bases, with 14 bases left in between. Per germline, CDR1 MGHDK and CDR2 SYGVNS. There are 15 residues in the CDR3. CDR3 DNA sequence: TGTGCCAGCAGTGAACCAGCGGTAGGGGGCAATGAGCAGTTCTTC. Its translation: CASSEPAVGGNEQFF.

The chain joins TRBV6-1 to TRBJ1-1; 7 bases match TRBD1. The CDR3 is 14 residues long. CDR1 is MNHNS, CDR2 SASEGT, per germline. Germline trimming cut 2 bases from V and 10 bases from J; bases unmatched to any gene: 10. CDR3 region: CASSEISTGSIAFF. The CDR3, as DNA: TGTGCCAGCAGTGAAATTTCGACAGGGAGTATAGCTTTCTTT.

V and J are TRBV7-2 and TRBJ2-2; D ambiguous. V lost 3 bases and J 7 bases, leaving 12 bases between the germline ends. The CDR3 has 14 amino acids. Per the germline V gene, CDR1 is SGHTA and CDR2 is FQGNSA. The CDR3 DNA is TGTGCCAGCAGCTTCACCCACTTCGGCGGGGAGCTGTTTTTT. It encodes CASSFTHFGGELFF.

The genes are TRBV27 and TRBJ2-1, with TRBD2 identical over 8 bases. V was clipped by 4 bases and J by 6 bases; unmatched bases: 11. The CDR3 covers 16 residues. From germline, CDR1 is MNHEY and CDR2 SMNVEV (reference sequence). The CDR3 protein is CASSSDLAGLGNEQFF. The CDR3 bases are TGTGCCAGCAGTTCCGATCTAGCGGGCCTAGGCAATGAGCAGTTCTTC.

This clone has only one observation. The J gene is TRBJ2-1, the V gene TRBV11-2, with D possibly being TRBD1 (6 bases). Germline V gene data show CDR1 as SGHAT and CDR2 as FQNNGV. Trimming left V 3 bases short and J 7 bases short, with 28 bases between. This CDR3 is built from 19 residues. The CDR3 DNA is TGTGCCAGCAGCTTCCGCCTAGGGGCAGGGGATTTATTTAGGAATGAGCAGTTCTTC. It specifies CASSFRLGAGDLFRNEQFF.

In its sample, this clone was seen a few times. The V call is TRBV6-1, the J call TRBJ1-5, with a possible D match to TRBD1 (6 bases). V was clipped by 6 bases and J by 0 bases, with 9 bases between them. This CDR3 comprises 14 residues. The germline gives CDR1 MNHNS, CDR2 SASEGT. CDR3 DNA: TGTGCCAGCAGCAGGACAGATAGCAATCAGCCCCAGCATTTT. It is translated as CASSRTDSNQPQHF.

This clone was recorded only once. This chain uses TRBV7-7 with TRBJ1-4; 8 nucleotides line up with TRBD1. V trimming: 6 bases; J trimming: 7 bases; junction bases outside the gene matches: 7. This CDR3 contains 14 residues. Germline V CDR1 and CDR2: SSHAT, FNYEAQ (reference sequence). The CDR3: CASSQQGVREKLFF. CDR3 DNA sequence: TGTGCCAGCAGTCAACAGGGGGTTCGTGAAAAACTGTTTTTT.

This clone was detected once. The rearrangement links TRBV2 to TRBJ1-5; perhaps TRBD1 as D (6 bases). Per germline, CDR1 SNHLY and CDR2 FYNNEI. V lost 5 bases and J lost 3, with 11 bases in between. The CDR3 spans 14 residues. CDR3 residues: CASSSQGNNQPQHF. The CDR3 DNA reads TGTGCCAGCAGTTCACAGGGCAACAATCAGCCCCAGCATTTT.